This T cell receptor beta chain appears in the sequencing data of a study of blood T cell repertoires in COVID-19. Across the study: Material from acute and convalescent COVID-19 was sourced from the United States, Italy and Spain. PBMCs, B-cell-depleted T cells, or T cells provided the cDNA or gDNA that made up the material.

The CDR3 runs 16 residues. Germline values: CDR1 MNHEY, CDR2 SVGAGI. V was clipped by 0 bases and J by 2 bases; unmatched bases: 4. In the source study's methods: For nucleated cells, counts were estimated from reference gene primer amplification. Profiling relied on immunoSEQ multiplex PCR, and the TCRdb table lists in-frame clones only, not all of them. Clonal size and the V and J genes are those of that table, whereas D and trimming came from the DNA. This table holds fewer than 300,000 clones, around 90% found once. This clone was observed a few times. This clonotype was sampled from a woman between 40 and 55 years old who had recovered from COVID-19. Sequences were obtained from peripheral blood. The chain links TRBV6-5 to TRBJ2-7, with TRBD2 matching over 10 bases. In DNA form, the CDR3 reads TGTGCCAGCAGTTACTCGGGACTAGCGAGCACCTACGAGCAGTACTTC. Protein product: CASSYSGLASTYEQYF.